Listed below are T cell receptor beta chains from one sample, sequenced in a study of read filtering for tumor transcriptome and immune sequencing. TCRdb itself ran the reads through MiXCR, one entry per CDR3 protein. The sample holds over 80,000 distinct CDR3 sequences; about 12% are singletons and the top ten take around 14%. Source material: a population of CD138-negative cells sorted from bone marrow. Source of these receptors: a donor at least 40 years old with multiple myeloma. Both conserved end residues are part of each CDR3. The D gene is left open where the match is weak. Clone size, where shown, is once, few, many, or a class for clones that have expanded.

16	TRBV23-1	-	-	TRBJ2-7	CASRAPWWTPVCEQYF	TGCGCCAGCAGAGCCCCATGGTGGACACCCGTTTGCGAGCAGTACTTC
14	TRBV10-3	TRBD2	many	TRBJ2-1	CAISEWGGNNEQFF	TGTGCCATCAGTGAGTGGGGGGGGAACAATGAGCAGTTCTTC
15	TRBV6-6	-	many	TRBJ2-1	CASRSGRLPGNEQFF	TGTGCCAGCAGGTCCGGGAGACTCCCAGGCAATGAGCAGTTCTTC
14	TRBV5-1	TRBD1	many	TRBJ2-5	CASSLQGAQETQYF	TGCGCCAGCAGCCTACAGGGGGCTCAGGAGACCCAGTACTTC
17	TRBV20-1	TRBD2	many	TRBJ2-7	CSARGTSGALSPYEQYF	TGCAGTGCTAGGGGTACTAGCGGGGCCTTAAGCCCCTACGAGCAGTACTTC
16	TRBV7-3	TRBD2	many	TRBJ2-3	CASSSRTSGRTDTQYF	TGTGCCAGCAGCTCACGGACTAGCGGGAGGACAGATACGCAGTATTTT
12	TRBV7-9	TRBD1	-	TRBJ1-1	CASSNRDRVAFF	TGTGCCAGCAGCAACCGGGACAGGGTAGCTTTCTTT
13	TRBV6-2/TRBV6-3	-	many	TRBJ2-7	CASSAHPQGEQYF	TGTGCCAGCAGTGCCCACCCTCAGGGGGAGCAGTACTTC
16	TRBV5-1	TRBD2	many	TRBJ2-1	CASSPPLAGVYNEQFF	TGCGCCAGCAGCCCCCCACTAGCGGGAGTCTACAATGAGCAGTTCTTC
18	TRBV7-9	TRBD1	many	TRBJ1-1	CASSLAGQGRLMNTEAFF	TGTGCCAGCAGCTTGGCGGGACAGGGTAGATTGATGAACACTGAAGCTTTCTTT